A single sample is the source of the 8 T cell receptor beta chains below, sequenced in a study of shared clonotypes between healthy human individuals. The repertoire was sequenced with immunoSEQ multiplex PCR; TCRdb's copy has only in-frame clones and lacks some. The sample contains about 600,000 clones, 95% to 98% of which appear only once. Material for sequencing was naive CD4+ T cells sorted from blood. Subset denoted: CD45RA+ positively selected. The receptors stem from a woman in her twenties or thirties in good health.

The chain carries TRBV6-6 and TRBJ2-2; D is ambiguous. Germline loops: CDR1 MNHNY, CDR2 SVGAGI (reference sequence). Trimming removed 5 bases at V and 0 bases at J, with 10 bases between. This CDR3 has 15 residues. The CDR3 loop is CASSQVQSNTGELFF. CDR3 nucleotides: TGTGCCAGCAGTCAGGTTCAGTCGAACACCGGGGAGCTGTTTTTT.

The chain carries TRBV19 and TRBJ1-2; weak D call: TRBD1 (5 bases). The CDR3 consists of 14 residues. Trimming removed 6 bases at V and 4 bases at J, with 15 bases between. Germline lookup yields CDR1 LNHDA and CDR2 SQIVND (reference sequence). The CDR3 here is CASSLDAGPYGYTF. Written as DNA, the CDR3 is TGTGCCAGTAGCCTCGACGCAGGGCCCTATGGCTACACCTTC.

The chain employs TRBV7-2 and TRBJ2-3; possibly TRBD2 for D (5 bases). The CDR3 sequence is 14 residues long. The V and J ends lost 1 base and 2 bases respectively, with 7 bases between them. Looked up from germline, CDR1 is SGHTA and CDR2 is FQGNSA. The CDR3 protein is CASSLGEFTDTQYF. In DNA form, the CDR3 reads TGTGCCAGCAGCTTAGGGGAGTTCACAGATACGCAGTATTTT.

This clone occurred once. This rearrangement joins TRBV10-1 to TRBJ2-2, with 10 bases lining up with TRBD2. This CDR3 spans 16 amino acids. J lost 5 bases, V lost 4 bases, and 7 bases had no gene match. Germline V CDR1 and CDR2: WNHNN, SYGVQD (reference sequence). For the CDR3, the DNA is TGCGCCAGCAGTGTGGGACTAGCGCTGGGGACCGGGGAGCTGTTTTTT. It specifies CASSVGLALGTGELFF.

This rearrangement joins TRBV19 to TRBJ1-6, with 10 bases fitting TRBD1. The CDR3 consists of 14 residues. V lost 6 bases, J lost 9 bases, and 5 bases stayed unmatched. Per germline, CDR1 LNHDA and CDR2 SQIVND (reference sequence). The CDR3, as DNA: TGTGCCAGTAGAGGGACAGGGGTGAGTTCACCCCTCCACTTT. It is translated as CASRGTGVSSPLHF.

The chain has TRBV6-1 and TRBJ2-1, with 11 bases aligning to TRBD2. CDR3 length: 17 amino acids. Germline trimming cut 0 bases from V and 9 bases from J; bases unmatched to any gene: 10. The germline V gene encodes CDR1 MNHNS and CDR2 SASEGT. This chain's CDR3 is CASSEAGGSGRAVEQFF. CDR3 DNA sequence: TGTGCCAGCAGTGAAGCAGGCGGTAGCGGGAGGGCCGTTGAGCAGTTCTTC.

This chain joins TRBV6-6 and TRBJ2-7; the match to TRBD1 covers 9 bases. J was trimmed by 4 bases and V by 6 bases; bases with no gene match: 4. The CDR3 is made up of 13 amino acids. CDR1 MNHNY and CDR2 SVGAGI come from the germline V gene (reference sequence). CDR3 protein: CASRGQGKYEQYF. CDR3 sequence (DNA): TGTGCCAGCAGGGGACAGGGAAAGTACGAGCAGTACTTC.

The V and J genes are TRBV28 and TRBJ1-5, with TRBD1 identical over 9 bases. The CDR3 loop spans 17 amino acids. With V trimmed by 6 bases and J by 0 bases, 9 bases remained unmatched. Germline V gene sequence: CDR1 MDHEN, CDR2 SYDVKM. CDR3 sequence (DNA): TGTGCCAGCAGCTCCGGGACAGGGCGTTTTAGCAATCAGCCCCAGCATTTT. This gives the protein CASSSGTGRFSNQPQHF. The variable domain in full, with the rest retrieved from reference TRBV28 and TRBJ1-5, is DVKVTQSSRYLVKRTGEKVFLECVQDMDHENMFWYRQDPGLGLRLIYFSYDVKMKEKGDIPEGYSVSREKKERFSLILESASTNQTSMYLCASSSGTGRFSNQPQHFGDGTRLSIL.